At least ten counts were recorded for the clone carrying this T cell receptor (beta chain). The antigen remains undetermined. TCRdb reprocessed the RT-PCR reads via MiXCR and lists one record per CDR3 protein. The sample holds around 760,000 distinct CDR3 sequences, over 11% seen once. V lost 3 bases and J lost 7, with 16 bases in between. The CDR3 has 15 amino acids. Germline V gene lookup returns CDR1 KGHSH and CDR2 LQKENI. This sample was taken from a study of response to subunit inactivated influenza vaccine. Study findings and constraints: It was suggested by the authors that few new T cells are recruited by each seasonal influenza vaccination.

The chain has TRBV18 and TRBJ2-1; a possible D gene is TRBD2 (5 bases). The specimen comprised PBMCs from blood, sampled 14 days before vaccination. This TCR was sampled from a man between 45 and 60 years old who received an inactivated influenza vaccine. In DNA, the CDR3 is TGTGCCAGCTCACCGACGGTCACTAGGGATAATGAGCAGTTCTTC. Its translation is CASSPTVTRDNEQFF.